The T cell receptor (beta chain) under discussion was sequenced for a study of regulatory and conventional T cells in RAG deficiency. Regarding the study as a whole: Shorter CDR3s in all patient subsets; >90% Treg-Tconv overlap in Omenn. Compared with controls, unique Treg TCR beta sequences dropped around 90-fold in Omenn syndrome and CID/AS. Omenn CD25-high CD127-low cells may be activated cells, not true Tregs.

The germline gives CDR1 MNHNS, CDR2 SASEGT. Between the trimmed V and J ends, which lost 0 bases and 4 bases, there was a span of 9 bases. The CDR3 extends over 14 amino acids. Comments on this clone: What it recognizes is unknown.

Sequencing used immunoSEQ multiplex PCR; TCRdb keeps in-frame clones, though not all of them. This sample has 34,000 or so clones; around 91% occur once, and the top ten carry about an eighth. These data are also associated with another study on regulatory T cells. That publication notes: The PCR used 52 TRBV and 13 TRBJ primers. In patients, unique TRB V-J pairs were restricted and V/J usage skewed, especially in Tregs.

The V and J genes are TRBV6-1 and TRBJ1-1; D ambiguous. The source is a human donor in good health. The sequencing input was CD8+ T cells sorted from blood. The CDR3 region is CASSEALVVTEAFF. The CDR3 coding sequence is TGTGCCAGCAGTGAAGCGCTGGTTGTCACTGAAGCTTTCTTT.